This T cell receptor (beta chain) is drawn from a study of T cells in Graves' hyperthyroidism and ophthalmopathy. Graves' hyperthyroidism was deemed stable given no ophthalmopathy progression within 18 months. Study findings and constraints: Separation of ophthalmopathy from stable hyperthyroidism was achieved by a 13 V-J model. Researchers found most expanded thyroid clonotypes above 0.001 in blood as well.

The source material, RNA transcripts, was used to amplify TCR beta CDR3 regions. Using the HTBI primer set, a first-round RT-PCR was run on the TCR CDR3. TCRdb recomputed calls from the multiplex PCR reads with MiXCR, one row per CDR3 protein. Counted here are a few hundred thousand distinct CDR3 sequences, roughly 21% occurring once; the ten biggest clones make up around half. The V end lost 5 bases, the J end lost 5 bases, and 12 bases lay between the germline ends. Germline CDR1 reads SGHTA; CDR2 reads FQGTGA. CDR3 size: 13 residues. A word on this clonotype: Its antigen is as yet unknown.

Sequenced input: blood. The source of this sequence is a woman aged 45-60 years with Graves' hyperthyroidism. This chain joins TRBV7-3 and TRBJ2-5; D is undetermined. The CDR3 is CASSPGPPETQYF. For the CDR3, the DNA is TGTGCCAGCAGCCCGGGTCCACCGGAGACCCAGTACTTC.